This T cell receptor beta chain stems from a study of T cells in Graves' hyperthyroidism and ophthalmopathy. General study points: In blood, most of the thyroid clonotypes expanded above 0.001 were also present.

RNA transcripts provided the source from which TCR beta CDR3 regions were amplified. HTBI primers were used for first-round RT-PCR of the TCR CDR3. TCRdb processed the multiplex PCR reads anew with MiXCR; each CDR3 protein has one entry. The sample consists of a few hundred thousand distinct CDR3 sequences, 35% to 55% of them appearing once. CDR3 length: 15 residues. Germline values: CDR1 LNHDA, CDR2 SQIVND (reference sequence). The V and J ends lost 6 bases and 4 bases, in that order; junction bases with no gene match: 3. This clonotype showed up many times. Antigen specificity is unknown. Input material: peripheral blood or thyroid tissue (not recorded which). The V call is TRBV19, the J call TRBJ2-2, with 12 bases lining up with TRBD1. This TCR was sampled from a woman under 30 with Graves' hyperthyroidism. The CDR3 region is CASSKGQGATGELFF. Written as DNA, the CDR3 is TGTGCCAGTAGCAAGGGACAGGGGGCCACCGGGGAGCTGTTTTTT.